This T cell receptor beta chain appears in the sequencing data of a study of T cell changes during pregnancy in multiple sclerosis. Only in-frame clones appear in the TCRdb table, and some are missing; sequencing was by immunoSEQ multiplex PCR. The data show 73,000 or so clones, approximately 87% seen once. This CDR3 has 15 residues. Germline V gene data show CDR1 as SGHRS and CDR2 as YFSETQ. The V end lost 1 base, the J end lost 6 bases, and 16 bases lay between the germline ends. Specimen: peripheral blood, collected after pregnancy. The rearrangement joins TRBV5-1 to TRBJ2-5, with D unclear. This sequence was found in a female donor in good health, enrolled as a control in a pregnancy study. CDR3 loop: CASSLYLDSEKTQYF. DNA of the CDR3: TGCGCCAGCAGCTTGTATCTCGATTCGGAGAAGACCCAGTACTTC.